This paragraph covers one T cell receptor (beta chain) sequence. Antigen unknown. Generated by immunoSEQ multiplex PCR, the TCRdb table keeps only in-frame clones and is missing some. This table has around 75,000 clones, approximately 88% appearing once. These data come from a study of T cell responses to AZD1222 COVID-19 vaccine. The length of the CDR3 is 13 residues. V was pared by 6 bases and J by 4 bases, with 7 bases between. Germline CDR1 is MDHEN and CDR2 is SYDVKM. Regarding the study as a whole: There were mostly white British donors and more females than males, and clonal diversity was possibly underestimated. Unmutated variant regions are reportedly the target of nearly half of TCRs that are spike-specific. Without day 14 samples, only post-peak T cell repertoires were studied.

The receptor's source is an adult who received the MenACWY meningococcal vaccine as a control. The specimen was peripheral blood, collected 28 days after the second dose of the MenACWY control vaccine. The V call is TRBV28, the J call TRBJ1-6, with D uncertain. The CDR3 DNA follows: TGTGCCAGCAGGAGAGAGTATAATTCACCCCTCCACTTT. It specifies CASRREYNSPLHF.